The 7 T cell receptor beta chains listed next were all sequenced from one sample in a study of cytomegalovirus exposure and HLA in healthy donors. PCR primers comprised 60 Vbeta and 13 Jbeta primers. Here immunoSEQ multiplex PCR was the method, and the copy in TCRdb shows in-frame clones only, minus some. The sample shows 110,000 to 150,000 clones, 65% to 85% of them seen only once. Sequencing was carried out using PBMCs. These receptors came from a man between 25 and 39 years old in good health and CMV-seronegative.

This clone turned up a few times. J is TRBJ1-4 and V is TRBV9, with TRBD1 matching 7 bases. V was pared by 0 bases and J by 7 bases, with 12 bases of the junction left unmatched. This CDR3 region has 17 residues. Germline values: CDR1 SGDLS, CDR2 YYNGEE. The CDR3 is CASSVEGGARNGEKLFF. DNA of the CDR3: TGTGCCAGCAGCGTAGAAGGGGGCGCCAGGAACGGTGAAAAACTGTTTTTT.

The V gene is TRBV30, the J gene TRBJ2-3, with 8 bases that match TRBD2. The CDR3 loop spans 13 amino acids. Per the germline V gene, CDR1 is GTSNPN and CDR2 is SVGIG (reference sequence). The CDR3 region is CGGAGGLTDTQYF. As DNA, the CDR3 is TGTGGGGGGGCGGGGGGCCTCACAGATACGCAGTATTTT.

This clone was seen more than once but under ten times. This chain links TRBV2 with TRBJ1-1, with 9 bases matching TRBD1. Trimming removed 4 bases from V and 0 bases from J; junction bases left unmatched: 3. Germline loops: CDR1 SNHLY, CDR2 FYNNEI. The CDR3 spans 15 residues. The CDR3 here is CASSGQGVMNTEAFF. CDR3 DNA: TGTGCCAGCAGTGGACAGGGGGTTATGAACACTGAAGCTTTCTTT.

A few counts support this clone. The CDR3 sequence: CASSQDHEGSSGQQFF. CDR3 sequence (DNA): TGCGCCAGCAGCCAAGATCACGAGGGCTCGTCGGGTCAGCAGTTCTTC. This chain uses TRBV4-1 with TRBJ2-1; D is possibly TRBD2 (5 bases). Germline-derived CDR1 and CDR2 are MGHRA and YSYEKL. Trimming stripped 0 bases from V and 11 bases from J, with 20 bases between. The CDR3 has 16 amino acids.

Concerning this clone: Distinct nucleotide sequences in the sample also encode this CDR3. CDR3 loop: CASSQRQGTYEQYF. The CDR3 DNA sequence: TGCGCCAGCAGCCAGAGACAGGGCACCTACGAGCAGTACTTC. The rearrangement joins TRBV4-1 to TRBJ2-7; 7 nucleotides line up with TRBD1. Germline-derived CDR1 and CDR2 are MGHRA and YSYEKL. The length of the CDR3 is 14 residues. V lost 3 bases and J lost 2; bases outside the gene matches: 4.

The chain employs TRBV28 and TRBJ1-5; TRBD1 is a possible D gene (6 bases). V was clipped by 6 bases and J by 7 bases, with 22 bases between them. Germline V gene data show CDR1 as MDHEN and CDR2 as SYDVKM. The length of the CDR3 is 16 residues. CDR3 sequence reads: CASRSAGRGRGQPQHF. CDR3 nucleotides: TGTGCCAGCAGGAGCGCCGGCAGGGGAAGAGGGCAGCCCCAGCATTTT.

This clone was observed once. CDR3 sequence reads: CASRTGPNQPQHF. In DNA, the CDR3 is TGTGCCAGCAGGACAGGGCCGAATCAGCCCCAGCATTTT. V gene TRBV2 combines with J gene TRBJ1-5; the match to TRBD1 covers 7 bases. Germline V CDR1 and CDR2: SNHLY, FYNNEI. The CDR3 loop spans 13 amino acids. J lost 4 bases, V lost 6 bases, and 3 bases had no gene match. The whole variable domain, remainder taken from reference TRBV2 and TRBJ1-5, is EPEVTQTPSHQVTQMGQEVILRCVPISNHLYFYWYRQILGQKVEFLVSFYNNEISEKSEIFDDQFSVERPDGSNFTLKIRSTKLEDSAMYFCASRTGPNQPQHFGDGTRLSIL.